This T cell receptor beta chain was profiled in a study of T cell responses to AZD1222 COVID-19 vaccine. Study-wide findings and caveats: Sampled repertoires all dated from after the peak T cell response.

Trimming pared 0 bases from V and 0 bases from J, leaving 10 bases between. Germline loops: CDR1 SGDLS, CDR2 YYNGEE. The CDR3 has 15 amino acids. Sequencing used immunoSEQ multiplex PCR; TCRdb keeps in-frame clones, though not all of them. Of tens of thousands of clones in the sample, approximately 90% were seen once. This clone showed up just a few times. Its antigen is unidentified. Second-dose schedules of about 4 or about 12 weeks were combined. The receptor was derived from an adult who received the AZD1222 COVID-19 vaccine. The chain recombines TRBV9 with TRBJ2-7, with D possibly matching TRBD2 (5 bases). The sequenced sample was peripheral blood, obtained 28 days after the second AZD1222 dose. The CDR3 here is CASSVAPGSSYEQYF. As DNA, the CDR3 is TGTGCCAGCAGCGTAGCTCCGGGAAGCTCCTACGAGCAGTACTTC.